This T cell receptor (beta chain) was captured in a study of a mutant IDH1 vaccine in newly diagnosed glioma. Study-level background: Treated patients, averaging approximately 40 years, were around 62% male and around 40% female. Before enrollment, patients got radiotherapy alone, temozolomide alone, or mostly the combination.

Here immunoSEQ multiplex PCR was the method, and the copy in TCRdb shows in-frame clones only, minus some. The repertoire includes 92,000 or so clones, roughly four fifths of them detected once, and about 5.1% sits in the top ten. The CDR3 totals 14 residues. CDR1 is SGHRS and CDR2 is YFSETQ in the germline V gene. Trimming at V came to 0 bases and at J to 7 bases, leaving 1 base not matched to a gene. Only a few counts were recorded for this clone. Its antigen remains unknown. The time point is: baseline, week 1 (first vaccination visit). Documented treatment: pre-vaccination baseline after standard-of-care therapy. Newly diagnosed WHO grade 3 or 4 IDH1-mutant, ATRX-lost astrocytomas were identified in the donors. Study observations and caveats: Seemingly, top peripheral T cell clonotype changes bore no relation to pseudoprogression.

The TCR originated in a man aged 35-49 years with glioma. Some clones in this sample may be carry-over from other donors' samples. The rearrangement joins TRBV5-1 to TRBJ1-6; 7 bases are a match to TRBD1. Here the sequenced sample was PBMCs, taken from a glioma patient treated with radiotherapy, temozolomide or both. The CDR3 DNA reads TGCGCCAGCAGCTTGGGGGACAGAAATTCACCCCTCCACTTT. Translating it yields CASSLGDRNSPLHF.